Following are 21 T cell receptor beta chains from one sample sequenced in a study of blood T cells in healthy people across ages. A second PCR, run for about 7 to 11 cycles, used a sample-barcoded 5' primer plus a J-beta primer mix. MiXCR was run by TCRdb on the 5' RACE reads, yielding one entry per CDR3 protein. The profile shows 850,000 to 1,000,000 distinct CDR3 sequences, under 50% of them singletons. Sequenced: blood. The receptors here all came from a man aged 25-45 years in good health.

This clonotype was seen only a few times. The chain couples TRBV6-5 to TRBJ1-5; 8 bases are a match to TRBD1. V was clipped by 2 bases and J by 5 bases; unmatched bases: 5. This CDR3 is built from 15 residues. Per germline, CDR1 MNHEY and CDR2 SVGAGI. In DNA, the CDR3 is TGTGCCAGCAGTTACGGACAGGGAGGGCATCAGCCCCAGCATTTT. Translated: CASSYGQGGHQPQHF.

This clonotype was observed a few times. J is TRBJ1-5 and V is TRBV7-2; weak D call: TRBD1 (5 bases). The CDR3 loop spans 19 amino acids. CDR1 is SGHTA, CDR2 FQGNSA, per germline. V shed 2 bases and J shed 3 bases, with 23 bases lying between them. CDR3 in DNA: TGTGCCAGCAGCTTAAATCCTCTTCTCGCAGGGAGTATCAATCAGCCCCAGCATTTT. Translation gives CASSLNPLLAGSINQPQHF.

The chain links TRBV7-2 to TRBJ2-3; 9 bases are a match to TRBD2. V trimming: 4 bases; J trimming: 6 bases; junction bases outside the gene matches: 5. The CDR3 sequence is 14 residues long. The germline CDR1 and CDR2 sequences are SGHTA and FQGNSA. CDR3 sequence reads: CASSSGTSMDTQYF. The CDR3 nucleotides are TGTGCCAGCAGCTCAGGGACTAGCATGGATACGCAGTATTTT.

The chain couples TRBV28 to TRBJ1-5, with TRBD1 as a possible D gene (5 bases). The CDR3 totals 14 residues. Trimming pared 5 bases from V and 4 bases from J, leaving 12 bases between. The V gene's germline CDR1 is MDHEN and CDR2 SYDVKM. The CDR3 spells CASSPYRGNQPQHF. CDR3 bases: TGTGCCAGCAGTCCATACCGGGGGAATCAGCCCCAGCATTTT.

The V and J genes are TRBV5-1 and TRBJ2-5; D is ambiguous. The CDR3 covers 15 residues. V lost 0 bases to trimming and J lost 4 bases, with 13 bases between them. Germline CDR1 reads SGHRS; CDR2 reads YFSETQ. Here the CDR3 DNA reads TGCGCCAGCAGCTTGGCGGGTCAGGTTACAGAGACCCAGTACTTC. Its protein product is CASSLAGQVTETQYF.

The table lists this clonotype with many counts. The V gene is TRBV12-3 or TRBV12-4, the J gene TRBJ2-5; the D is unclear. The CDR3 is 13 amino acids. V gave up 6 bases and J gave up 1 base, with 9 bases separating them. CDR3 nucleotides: TGTGCCAGCAGGGAGACACTCCAAGAGACCCAGTACTTC. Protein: CASRETLQETQYF.

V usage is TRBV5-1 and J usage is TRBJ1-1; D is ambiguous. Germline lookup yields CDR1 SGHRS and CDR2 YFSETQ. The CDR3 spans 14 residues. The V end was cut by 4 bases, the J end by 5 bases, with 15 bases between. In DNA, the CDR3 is TGCGCCAGCAGCCGATCGGCCCAATGGACTGAAGCTTTCTTT. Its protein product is CASSRSAQWTEAFF.

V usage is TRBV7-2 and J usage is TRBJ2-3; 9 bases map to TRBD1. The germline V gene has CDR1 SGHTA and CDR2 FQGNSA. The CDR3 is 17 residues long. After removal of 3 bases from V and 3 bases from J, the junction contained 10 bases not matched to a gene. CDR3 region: CASSFRRQGVRTDTQYF. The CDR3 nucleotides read TGTGCCAGCAGCTTTCGACGACAGGGGGTCAGGACAGATACGCAGTATTTT. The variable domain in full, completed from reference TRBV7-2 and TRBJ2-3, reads GAGVSQSPSNKVTEKGKDVELRCDPISGHTALYWYRQSLGQGLEFLIYFQGNSAPDKSGLPSDRFSAERTGGSVSTLTIQRTQQEDSAVYLCASSFRRQGVRTDTQYFGPGTRLTVL.

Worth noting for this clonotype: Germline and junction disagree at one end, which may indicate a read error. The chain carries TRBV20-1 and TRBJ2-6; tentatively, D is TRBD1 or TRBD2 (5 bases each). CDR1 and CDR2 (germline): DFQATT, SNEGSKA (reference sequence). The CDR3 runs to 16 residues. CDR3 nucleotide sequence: TGCAGTGCCTCCTTGGGACGGACCTCTGGGGACAACGTCCTGACTTTC. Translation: CSASLGRTSGDNVLTF.

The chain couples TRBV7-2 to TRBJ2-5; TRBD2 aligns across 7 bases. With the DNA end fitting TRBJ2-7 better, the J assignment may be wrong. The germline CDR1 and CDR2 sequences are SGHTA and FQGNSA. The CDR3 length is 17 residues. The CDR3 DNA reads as TGTGCCAGCAGCTTAACCCAGAGACTAGCCCCCGGAGTCGAGCAGTACTTC. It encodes CASSLTQRLAPGVEQYF.

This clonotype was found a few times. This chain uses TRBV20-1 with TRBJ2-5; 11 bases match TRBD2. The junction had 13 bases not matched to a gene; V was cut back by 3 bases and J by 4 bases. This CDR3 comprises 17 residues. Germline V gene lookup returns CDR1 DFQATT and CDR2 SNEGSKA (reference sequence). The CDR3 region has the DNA TGCAGTGCTAGTCCGGGACTAGCGGCTTTTAAGGGAGAGACCCAGTACTTC. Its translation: CSASPGLAAFKGETQYF.

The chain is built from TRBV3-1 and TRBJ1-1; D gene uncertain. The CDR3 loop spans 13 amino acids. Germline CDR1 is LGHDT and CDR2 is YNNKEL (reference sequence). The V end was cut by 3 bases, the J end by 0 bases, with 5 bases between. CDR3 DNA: TGTGCCAGCAGCCAGACGGTGAACACTGAAGCTTTCTTT. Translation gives CASSQTVNTEAFF.

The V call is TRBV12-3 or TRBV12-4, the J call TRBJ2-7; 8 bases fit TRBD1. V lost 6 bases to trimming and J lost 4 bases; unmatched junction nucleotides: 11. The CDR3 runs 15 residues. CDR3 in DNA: TGTGCCAGCAGGGACTCCGGGACAGGACCTTACGAGCAGTACTTC. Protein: CASRDSGTGPYEQYF.

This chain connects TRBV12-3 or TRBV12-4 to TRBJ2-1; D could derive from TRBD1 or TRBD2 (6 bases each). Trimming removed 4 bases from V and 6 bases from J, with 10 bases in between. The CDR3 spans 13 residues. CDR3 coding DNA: TGTGCCAGCAGTTCGCCGGGGGCCAATGAGCAGTTCTTC. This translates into CASSSPGANEQFF.

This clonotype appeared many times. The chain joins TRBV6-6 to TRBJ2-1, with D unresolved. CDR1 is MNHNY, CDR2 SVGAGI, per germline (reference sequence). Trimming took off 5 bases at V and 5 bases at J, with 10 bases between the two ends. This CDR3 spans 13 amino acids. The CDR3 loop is CASSDGYDNEQFF. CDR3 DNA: TGTGCCAGCAGTGATGGATACGACAATGAGCAGTTCTTC.

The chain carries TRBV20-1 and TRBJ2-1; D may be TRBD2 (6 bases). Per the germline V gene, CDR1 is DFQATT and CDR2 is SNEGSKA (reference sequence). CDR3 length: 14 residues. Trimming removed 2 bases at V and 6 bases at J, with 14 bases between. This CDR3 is CSARLPGLINEQFF. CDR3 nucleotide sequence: TGCAGTGCTAGACTTCCGGGACTGATCAATGAGCAGTTCTTC.

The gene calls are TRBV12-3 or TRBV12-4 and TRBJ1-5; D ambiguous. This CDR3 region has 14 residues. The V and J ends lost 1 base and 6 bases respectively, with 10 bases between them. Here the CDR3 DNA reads TGTGCCAGCAGTTTAGACTTGGGTGGTCAGCCCCAGCATTTT. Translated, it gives CASSLDLGGQPQHF.

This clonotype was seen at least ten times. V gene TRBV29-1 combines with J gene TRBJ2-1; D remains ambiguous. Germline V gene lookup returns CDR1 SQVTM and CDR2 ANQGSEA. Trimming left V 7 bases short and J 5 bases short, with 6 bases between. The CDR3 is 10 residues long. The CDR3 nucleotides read TGCAGCGCCTCTAACAATGAGCAGTTCTTC. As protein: CSASNNEQFF.

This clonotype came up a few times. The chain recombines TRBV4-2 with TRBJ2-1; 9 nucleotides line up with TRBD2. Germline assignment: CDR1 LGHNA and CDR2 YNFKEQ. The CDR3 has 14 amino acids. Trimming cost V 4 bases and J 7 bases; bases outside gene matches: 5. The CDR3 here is CASSLQRGENEQFF. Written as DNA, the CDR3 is TGTGCCAGCAGCCTGCAGCGGGGGGAAAATGAGCAGTTCTTC.

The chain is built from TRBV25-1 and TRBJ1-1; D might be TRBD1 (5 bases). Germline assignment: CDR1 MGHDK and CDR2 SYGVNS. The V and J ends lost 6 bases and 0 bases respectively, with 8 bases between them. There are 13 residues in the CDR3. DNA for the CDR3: TGTGCCAGCAGGGACAACATGAACACTGAAGCTTTCTTT. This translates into CASRDNMNTEAFF.

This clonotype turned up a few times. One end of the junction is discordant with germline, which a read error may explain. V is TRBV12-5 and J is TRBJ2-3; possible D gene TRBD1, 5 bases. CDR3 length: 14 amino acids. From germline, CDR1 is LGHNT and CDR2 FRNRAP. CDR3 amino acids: CMPGLPPPTDTQYF. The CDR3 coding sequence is TGCATGCCAGGGCTCCCACCTCCGACAGATACGCAGTATTTT.